This T cell receptor beta chain was captured by sequencing in a study of Tregs in tolerant kidney transplant recipients. Libraries were prepared by immunoSEQ multiplex PCR; TCRdb keeps only in-frame clonotypes and omits some of them. The sample totals approximately 49,000 clones. On this clone: Its antigen is undetermined. The sequence runs out 3 residues before the end of the CDR3; the remainder is reconstructed from the germline J gene.

V lost 5 bases to trimming and J lost 0 bases; unmatched junction nucleotides: 7. Looked up from germline, CDR1 is SGHTA and CDR2 is FQGNSA. The CDR3 covers 15 residues. General study points: Expanding Tregs on activated donor B cells appeared to best identify donor-specific TCRbeta clones. In tolerant patients, donor-specific Tregs outgrew total Tregs, suggesting antigen-driven expansion. Changing PCR primers prevented nucleotide comparison between some patients' samples.

The V call is TRBV7-2, the J call TRBJ2-7, with 7 bases that match TRBD2. The receptor's source is a human donor who received a combined kidney and bone marrow transplant. Here the sequenced sample was CD4+ T cells from blood, taken before the transplant. CDR3 loop: CASSLWGGSSYEQYF. The CDR3 bases that were read are TGTGCCAGCAGCCTGTGGGGGGGGAGCTCCTACGAG.